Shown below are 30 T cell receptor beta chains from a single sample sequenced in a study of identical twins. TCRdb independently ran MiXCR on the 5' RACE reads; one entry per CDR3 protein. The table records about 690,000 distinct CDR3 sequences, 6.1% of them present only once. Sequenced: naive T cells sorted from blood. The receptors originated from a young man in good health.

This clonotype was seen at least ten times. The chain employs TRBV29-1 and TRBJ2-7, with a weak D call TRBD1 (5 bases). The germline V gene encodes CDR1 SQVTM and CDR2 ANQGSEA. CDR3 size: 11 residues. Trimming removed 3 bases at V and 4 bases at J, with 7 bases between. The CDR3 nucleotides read TGCAGCGTTGATAGGGGTTACGAGCAGTACTTC. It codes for CSVDRGYEQYF.

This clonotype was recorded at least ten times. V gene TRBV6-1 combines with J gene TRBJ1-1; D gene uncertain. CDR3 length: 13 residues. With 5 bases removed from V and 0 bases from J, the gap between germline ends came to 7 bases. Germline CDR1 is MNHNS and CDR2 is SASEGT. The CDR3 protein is CASSTRMNTEAFF. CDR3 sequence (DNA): TGTGCCAGCAGTACCCGTATGAACACTGAAGCTTTCTTT.

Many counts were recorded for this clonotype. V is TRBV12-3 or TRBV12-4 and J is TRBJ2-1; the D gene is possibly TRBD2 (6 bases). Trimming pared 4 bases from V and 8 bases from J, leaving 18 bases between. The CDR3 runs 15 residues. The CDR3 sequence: CASSSTPAWGDEQFF. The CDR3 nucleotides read TGTGCCAGCAGTTCGACTCCGGCATGGGGGGATGAGCAGTTCTTC.

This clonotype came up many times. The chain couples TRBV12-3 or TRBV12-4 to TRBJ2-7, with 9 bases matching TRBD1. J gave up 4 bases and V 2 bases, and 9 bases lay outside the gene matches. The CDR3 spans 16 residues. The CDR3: CASSLPIGTGFYEQYF. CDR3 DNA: TGTGCCAGCAGTTTACCCATCGGGACAGGGTTTTACGAGCAGTACTTC.

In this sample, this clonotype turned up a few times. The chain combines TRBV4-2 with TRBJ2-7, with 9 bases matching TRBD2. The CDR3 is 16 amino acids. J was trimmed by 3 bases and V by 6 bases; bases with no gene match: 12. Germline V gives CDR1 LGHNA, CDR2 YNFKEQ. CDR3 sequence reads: CASRSVAGAGVYEQYV. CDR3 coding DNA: TGTGCCAGCAGATCGGTAGCGGGGGCCGGGGTCTACGAGCAGTACGTC.

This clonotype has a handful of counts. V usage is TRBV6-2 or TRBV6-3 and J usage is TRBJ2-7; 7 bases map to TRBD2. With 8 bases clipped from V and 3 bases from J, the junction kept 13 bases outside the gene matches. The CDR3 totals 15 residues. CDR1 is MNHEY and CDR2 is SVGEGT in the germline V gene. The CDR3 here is CASSSGGRGVYEQYV. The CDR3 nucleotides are TGTGCCAGCTCCTCGGGGGGACGGGGTGTCTACGAGCAGTACGTC.

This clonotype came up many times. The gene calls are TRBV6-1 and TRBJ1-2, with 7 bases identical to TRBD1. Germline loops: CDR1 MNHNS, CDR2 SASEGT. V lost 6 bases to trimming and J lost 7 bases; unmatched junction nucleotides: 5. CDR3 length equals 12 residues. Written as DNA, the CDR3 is TGTGCCAGCAGGGGGACAGCACTTGGCTACACCTTC. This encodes CASRGTALGYTF.

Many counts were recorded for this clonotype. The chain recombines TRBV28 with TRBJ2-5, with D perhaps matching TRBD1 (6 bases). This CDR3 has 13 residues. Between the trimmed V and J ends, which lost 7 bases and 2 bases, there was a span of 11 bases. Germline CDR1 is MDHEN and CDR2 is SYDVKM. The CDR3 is CASNLRGQETQYF. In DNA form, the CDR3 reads TGTGCCAGCAACCTCAGGGGACAAGAGACCCAGTACTTC.

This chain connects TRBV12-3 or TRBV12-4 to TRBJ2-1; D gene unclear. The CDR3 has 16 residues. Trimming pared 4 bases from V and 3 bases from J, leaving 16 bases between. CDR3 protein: CASSSTLLIHYNEQFF. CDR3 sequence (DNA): TGTGCCAGCAGTTCCACCCTACTGATCCACTACAATGAGCAGTTCTTC.

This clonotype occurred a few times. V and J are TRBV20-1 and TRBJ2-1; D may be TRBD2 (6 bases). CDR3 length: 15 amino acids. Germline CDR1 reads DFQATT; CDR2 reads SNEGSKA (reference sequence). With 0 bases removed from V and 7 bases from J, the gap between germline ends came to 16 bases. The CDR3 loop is CSARDVYAGTNEQFF. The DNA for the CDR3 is TGCAGTGCTAGAGATGTCTACGCGGGAACGAATGAGCAGTTCTTC.

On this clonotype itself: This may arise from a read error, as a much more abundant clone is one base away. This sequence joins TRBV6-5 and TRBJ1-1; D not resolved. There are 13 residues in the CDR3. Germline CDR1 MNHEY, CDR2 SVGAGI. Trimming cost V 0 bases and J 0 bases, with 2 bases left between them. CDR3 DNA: TGTGCCAGCAGTTACTCGGTGAACACTGAAGCTTTCTTT. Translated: CASSYSVNTEAFF.

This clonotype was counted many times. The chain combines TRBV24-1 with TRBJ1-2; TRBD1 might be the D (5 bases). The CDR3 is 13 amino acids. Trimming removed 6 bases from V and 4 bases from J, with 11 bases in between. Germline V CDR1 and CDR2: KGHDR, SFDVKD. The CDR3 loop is CATSTGTVYGYTF. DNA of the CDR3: TGTGCCACCAGTACCGGGACGGTCTATGGCTACACCTTC.

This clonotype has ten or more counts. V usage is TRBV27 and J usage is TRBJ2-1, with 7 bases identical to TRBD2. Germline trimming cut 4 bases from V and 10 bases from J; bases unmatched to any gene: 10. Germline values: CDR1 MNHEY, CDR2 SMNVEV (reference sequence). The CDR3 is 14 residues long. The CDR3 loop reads CASSSWTGGWEQFF. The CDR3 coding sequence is TGTGCCAGCAGTTCATGGACGGGGGGTTGGGAGCAGTTCTTC.

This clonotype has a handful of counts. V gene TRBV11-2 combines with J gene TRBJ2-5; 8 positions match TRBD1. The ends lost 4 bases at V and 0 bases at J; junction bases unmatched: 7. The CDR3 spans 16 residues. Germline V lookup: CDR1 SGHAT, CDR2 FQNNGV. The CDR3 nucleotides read TGTGCCAGCAGCTCTGGGACAGGACCGTACCAAGAGACCCAGTACTTC. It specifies CASSSGTGPYQETQYF.

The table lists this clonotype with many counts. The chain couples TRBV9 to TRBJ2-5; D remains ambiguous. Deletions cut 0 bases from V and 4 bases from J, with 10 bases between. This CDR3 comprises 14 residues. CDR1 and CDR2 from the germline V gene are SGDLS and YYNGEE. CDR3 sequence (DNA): TGTGCCAGCAGCGTAGATCTAGTATCAGAGACCCAGTACTTC. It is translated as CASSVDLVSETQYF.

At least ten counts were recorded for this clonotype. The CDR3 sequence is CASSLSGRAANEQFF. CDR3 nucleotides: TGCGCCAGCAGCCTAAGCGGGAGGGCCGCTAATGAGCAGTTCTTC. This chain joins TRBV5-1 and TRBJ2-1; the match to TRBD2 covers 10 bases. Germline V CDR1 and CDR2: SGHRS, YFSETQ. Germline trimming cut 4 bases from V and 7 bases from J; bases unmatched to any gene: 8. The CDR3 is 15 residues long.

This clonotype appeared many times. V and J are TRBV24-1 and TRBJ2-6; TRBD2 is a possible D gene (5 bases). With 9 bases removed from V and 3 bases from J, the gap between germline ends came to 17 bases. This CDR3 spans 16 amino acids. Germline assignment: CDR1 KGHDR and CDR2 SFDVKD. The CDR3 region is CATFGPAARGANVLTF. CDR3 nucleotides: TGTGCCACCTTTGGGCCAGCGGCGCGTGGGGCCAACGTCCTGACTTTC.

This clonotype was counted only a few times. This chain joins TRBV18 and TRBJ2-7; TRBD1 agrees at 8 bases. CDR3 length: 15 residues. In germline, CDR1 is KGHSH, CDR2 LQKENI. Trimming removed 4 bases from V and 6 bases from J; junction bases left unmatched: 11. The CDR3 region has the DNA TGTGCCAGCTCACTAAACCCGGGACAGGCGTCCGAGCAGTACGTC. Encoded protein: CASSLNPGQASEQYV.

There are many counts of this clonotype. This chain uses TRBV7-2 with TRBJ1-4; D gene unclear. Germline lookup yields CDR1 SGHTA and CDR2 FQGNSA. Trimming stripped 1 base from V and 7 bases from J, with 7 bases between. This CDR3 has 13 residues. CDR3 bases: TGTGCCAGCAGCTTAGATCGGTTTGAAAAACTGTTTTTT. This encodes CASSLDRFEKLFF.

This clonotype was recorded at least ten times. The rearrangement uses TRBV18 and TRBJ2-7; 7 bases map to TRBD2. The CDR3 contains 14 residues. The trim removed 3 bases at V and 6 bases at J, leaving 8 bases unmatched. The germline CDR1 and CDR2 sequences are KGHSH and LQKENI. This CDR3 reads CASSPDGGVGEQYF. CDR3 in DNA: TGTGCCAGCTCACCGGATGGGGGGGTAGGCGAGCAGTACTTC. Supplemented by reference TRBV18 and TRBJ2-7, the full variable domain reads NAGVMQNPRHLVRRRGQEARLRCSPMKGHSHVYWYRQLPEEGLKFMVYLQKENIIDESGMPKERFSAEFPKEGPSILRIQQVVRGDSAAYFCASSPDGGVGEQYFGPGTRLTVT.

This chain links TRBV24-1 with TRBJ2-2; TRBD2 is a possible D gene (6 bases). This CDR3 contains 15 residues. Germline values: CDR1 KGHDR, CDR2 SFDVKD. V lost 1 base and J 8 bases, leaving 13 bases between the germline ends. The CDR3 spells CATSDFGGVLGELFF. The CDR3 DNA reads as TGTGCCACCAGTGATTTCGGGGGTGTCCTGGGGGAGCTGTTTTTT.

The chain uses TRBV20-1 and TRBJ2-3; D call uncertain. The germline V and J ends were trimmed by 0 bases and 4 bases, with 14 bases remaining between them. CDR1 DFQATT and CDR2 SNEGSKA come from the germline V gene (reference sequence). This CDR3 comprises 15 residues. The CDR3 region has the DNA TGCAGTGCTAGAGATTCCCAGTGGCTGGCAGATACGCAGTATTTT. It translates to CSARDSQWLADTQYF.

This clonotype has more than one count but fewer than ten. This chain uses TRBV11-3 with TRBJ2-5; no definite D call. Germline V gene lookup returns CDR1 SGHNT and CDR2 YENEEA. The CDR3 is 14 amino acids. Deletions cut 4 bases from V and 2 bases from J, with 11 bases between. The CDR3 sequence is CASSYRRSQETQYF. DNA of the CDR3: TGTGCCAGCAGCTACCGACGAAGTCAAGAGACCCAGTACTTC.

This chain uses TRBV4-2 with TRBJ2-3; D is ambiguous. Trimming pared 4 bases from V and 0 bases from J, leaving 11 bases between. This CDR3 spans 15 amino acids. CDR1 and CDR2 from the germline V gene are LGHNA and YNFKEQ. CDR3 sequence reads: CASSPGADSTDTQYF. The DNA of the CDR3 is TGTGCCAGCAGCCCCGGCGCGGATAGCACAGATACGCAGTATTTT.

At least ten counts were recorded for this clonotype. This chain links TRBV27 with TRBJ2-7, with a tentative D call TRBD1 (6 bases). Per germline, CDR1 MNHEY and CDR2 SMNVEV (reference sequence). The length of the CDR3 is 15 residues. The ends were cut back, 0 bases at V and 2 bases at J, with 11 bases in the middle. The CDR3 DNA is TGTGCCAGCAGTTTATCACAGGGAGCCCCCTACGAGCAGTACGTC. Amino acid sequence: CASSLSQGAPYEQYV.

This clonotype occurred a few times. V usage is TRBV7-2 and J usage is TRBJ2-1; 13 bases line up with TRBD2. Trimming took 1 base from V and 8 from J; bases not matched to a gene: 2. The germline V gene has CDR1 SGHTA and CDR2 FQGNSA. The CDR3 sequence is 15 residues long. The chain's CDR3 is CASSLVTSGRYEQFF. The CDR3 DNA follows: TGTGCCAGCAGCTTAGTGACTAGCGGGAGGTATGAGCAGTTCTTC.

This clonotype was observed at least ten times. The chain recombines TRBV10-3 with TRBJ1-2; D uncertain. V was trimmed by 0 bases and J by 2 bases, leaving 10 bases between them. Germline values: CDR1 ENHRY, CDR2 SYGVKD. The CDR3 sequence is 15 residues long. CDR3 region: CAISESPRGNYGYTF. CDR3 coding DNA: TGTGCCATCAGTGAGTCCCCCCGAGGGAACTATGGCTACACCTTC.

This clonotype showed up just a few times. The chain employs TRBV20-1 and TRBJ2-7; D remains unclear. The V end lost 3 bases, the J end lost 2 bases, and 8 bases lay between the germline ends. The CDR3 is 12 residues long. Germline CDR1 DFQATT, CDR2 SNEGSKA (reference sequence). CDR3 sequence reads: CSASSDTYEQYV. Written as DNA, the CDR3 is TGCAGTGCTAGTTCCGATACCTACGAGCAGTACGTC.

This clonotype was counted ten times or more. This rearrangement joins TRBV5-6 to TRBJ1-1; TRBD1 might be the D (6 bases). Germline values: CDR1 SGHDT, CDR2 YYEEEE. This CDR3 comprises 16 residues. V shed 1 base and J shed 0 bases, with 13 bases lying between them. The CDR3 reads CASSLSTTGLNTEAFF. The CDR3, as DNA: TGTGCCAGCAGCTTGTCAACTACAGGGTTGAACACTGAAGCTTTCTTT.

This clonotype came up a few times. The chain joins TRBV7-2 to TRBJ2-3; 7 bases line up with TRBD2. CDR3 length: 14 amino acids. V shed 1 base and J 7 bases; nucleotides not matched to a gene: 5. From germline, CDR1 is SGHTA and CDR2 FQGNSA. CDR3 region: CASSLDPSGNTQYF. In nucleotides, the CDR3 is TGTGCCAGCAGCTTAGACCCGAGCGGGAATACGCAGTATTTT. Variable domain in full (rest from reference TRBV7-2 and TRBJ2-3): GAGVSQSPSNKVTEKGKDVELRCDPISGHTALYWYRQSLGQGLEFLIYFQGNSAPDKSGLPSDRFSAERTGGSVSTLTIQRTQQEDSAVYLCASSLDPSGNTQYFGPGTRLTVL.